This TCR beta chain derives from a study of chemoradiotherapy in HPV16-positive cancers. Losses at the gene ends were 3 bases for V and 4 bases for J; bases not matched to a gene: 9. Per germline, CDR1 SGHDN and CDR2 FVKESK. This CDR3 contains 17 residues. Findings and limits, study-wide: In HPV16-positive patients, HPV-responsive T-cell expansion tracked better recurrence-free survival. Non-HPV-specific T cells did not expand in tumors during treatment, whereas candidate HPV-specific clones and E7-related motifs did.

Over chemoradiotherapy, repertoires were sampled more than once. Generated by immunoSEQ multiplex PCR, the TCRdb table keeps only in-frame clones and is missing some. Here the sample spans roughly 5,200 clones, around 79% being singletons. This clone was observed a single time. The antigen is not known. This chain links TRBV14 with TRBJ2-5; 12 bases fit TRBD2. This specimen was taken from a patient who underwent chemoradiotherapy. This clonotype was obtained from a human donor with HPV-associated anogenital cancer. DNA for the CDR3: TGTGCCAGCAGCCAGCGCCTGACTAGCGGGAGTCGAGAGACCCAGTACTTC. It encodes CASSQRLTSGSRETQYF.